This passage covers 18 T cell receptor beta chains from one sample sequenced in a study of vaccination and CD4 T cells after COVID-19. No cognate antigen is known for these TCRs. Sequenced with the Oncomine TCR Beta short-read assay was DNA taken from cultured CD4+ T cells. MiXCR, applied by TCRdb to the PCR reads, yields one record per CDR3 protein. Among some 20,000 distinct CDR3 sequences listed, 20% to 30% were seen once. Treatment here: approximately nine-day PBMC culture with coronavirus spike peptide pools or control peptides (ViraFEST assay). Material: cultured CD4+ T cells from blood. Receptor source: a human donor with COVID-19.

The genes are TRBV4-2 and TRBJ1-5, with D possibly being TRBD1 (6 bases). Trimming removed 1 base from V and 0 bases from J, with 10 bases in between. CDR1 and CDR2 (germline): LGHNA, YNFKEQ. CDR3 size: 16 residues. DNA of the CDR3: TGTGCCAGCAGCCAAGGGGACATCTATAGCAATCAGCCCCAGCATTTT. This translates into CASSQGDIYSNQPQHF.

This clonotype was counted between two and nine times. The genes are TRBV27 and TRBJ2-3; 11 bases agree with TRBD2. The CDR3 runs 17 residues. The trim removed 5 bases at V and 4 bases at J, leaving 11 bases unmatched. Per germline, CDR1 MNHEY and CDR2 SMNVEV (reference sequence). CDR3 region: CASSPTSGAVSSDTQYF. The CDR3 nucleotides are TGTGCCAGCAGTCCGACTAGCGGGGCGGTGTCATCAGATACGCAGTATTTT.

This clonotype has a handful of counts. The CDR3 loop reads CASSLSPGQGTDTQYF. The CDR3 DNA sequence: TGTGCCAGCAGCTTGTCTCCGGGACAGGGGACAGATACGCAGTATTTT. This chain links TRBV11-3 with TRBJ2-3; 10 bases fit TRBD1. Per the germline V gene, CDR1 is SGHNT and CDR2 is YENEEA. The CDR3 loop spans 16 amino acids. V lost 3 bases and J lost 3; bases outside the gene matches: 6. Full variable domain (remainder filled in from reference TRBV11-3 and TRBJ2-3): EAGVVQSPRYKIIEKKQPVAFWCNPISGHNTLYWYLQNLGQGPELLIRYENEEAVDDSQLPKDRFSAERLKGVDSTLKIQPAELGDSAVYLCASSLSPGQGTDTQYFGPGTRLTVL.

This clonotype has a handful of counts. The gene calls are TRBV18 and TRBJ1-5, with no clear D. The CDR3 totals 14 residues. Trimming took off 6 bases at V and 0 bases at J, with 9 bases between the two ends. Germline V gives CDR1 KGHSH, CDR2 LQKENI. The CDR3 DNA follows: TGTGCCAGCTCCCTAGACGCTAGCAATCAGCCCCAGCATTTT. This encodes CASSLDASNQPQHF.

J is TRBJ1-1 and V is TRBV6-1, with a tentative D call TRBD1 (6 bases). Trimming left V 6 bases short and J 1 base short, with 12 bases between. The germline V gene has CDR1 MNHNS and CDR2 SASEGT. The CDR3 runs 14 residues. This chain's CDR3 is CASSQRTANTEAFF. As DNA, the CDR3 is TGTGCCAGCAGCCAAAGGACAGCGAACACTGAAGCTTTCTTT.

The V call is TRBV11-2, the J call TRBJ2-3; 7 bases match TRBD1. This CDR3 spans 15 amino acids. Germline CDR1 SGHAT, CDR2 FQNNGV. The ends lost 3 bases at V and 2 bases at J; junction bases unmatched: 5. The CDR3 loop reads CASSFVTGPTDTQYF. CDR3 bases: TGTGCCAGCAGCTTCGTGACAGGGCCCACAGATACGCAGTATTTT.

The sample holds a few counts of this clonotype. The chain has TRBV1 and TRBJ2-3; TRBD2 reflects the table's D call only, with no check against the DNA. TRBV1 constitutes a pseudogene. The CDR3 spans 16 residues. The DNA for the CDR3 is TGCACCAGCAGCAGGGAGACAAGGGGAGGGGTAGATACGCAGTATTTT. Its translation is CTSSRETRGGVDTQYF.

The V call is TRBV20-1, the J call TRBJ2-3; 9 bases align to TRBD1. From germline, CDR1 is DFQATT and CDR2 SNEGSKA (reference sequence). The CDR3 length is 11 residues. CDR3 in amino acids: CIRQGGDTQYF. The CDR3 DNA is TGCATTCGACAGGGGGGGGATACGCAGTATTTT.

V gene TRBV6-1 combines with J gene TRBJ2-7; possibly TRBD1 or TRBD2 for D (5 bases each). The germline V gene encodes CDR1 MNHNS and CDR2 SASEGT. V shed 6 bases and J shed 2 bases, with 14 bases lying between them. This CDR3 comprises 14 residues. The CDR3 loop is CASRTWDGTYEQYF. Here the CDR3 DNA reads TGTGCCAGCAGGACTTGGGACGGTACCTACGAGCAGTACTTC.

This chain connects TRBV7-2 to TRBJ1-5, with unresolved D. The CDR3 sequence is 15 residues long. Germline V gene sequence: CDR1 SGHTA, CDR2 FQGNSA. Trimming cost V 0 bases and J 4 bases, with 10 bases left between them. Written as DNA, the CDR3 is TGTGCCAGCAGCTTAGCCGGGATTGGGAATCAGCCCCAGCATTTT. This translates into CASSLAGIGNQPQHF.

This clonotype is categorized as hyperexpanded. The CDR3 reads CASTPEGGYSPLHF. The CDR3 DNA follows: TGTGCCAGCACTCCAGAAGGTGGATATTCACCCCTCCACTTT. V and J are TRBV6-1 and TRBJ1-6; D gene ambiguous. This CDR3 comprises 14 residues. Per the germline V gene, CDR1 is MNHNS and CDR2 is SASEGT. The germline V and J ends were trimmed by 7 bases and 8 bases, with 15 bases remaining between them.

This sequence joins TRBV2 and TRBJ1-4; TRBD1 agrees at 8 bases. Germline assignment: CDR1 SNHLY and CDR2 FYNNEI. This CDR3 contains 14 residues. The J segment lost 7 bases and the V segment lost 3 bases, leaving 4 bases of the junction unmatched. The CDR3 reads CASSEDRAVEKLFF. The CDR3 region has the DNA TGTGCCAGCAGTGAGGACAGGGCGGTTGAAAAACTGTTTTTT.

This clonotype was observed a few times. The CDR3 is CASRPGGGNYGYTF. The CDR3 nucleotides read TGTGCCAGCAGGCCGGGGGGGGGAAACTATGGCTACACCTTC. The V call is TRBV2, the J call TRBJ1-2, with D perhaps TRBD1 (5 bases). Germline CDR1 and CDR2: SNHLY and FYNNEI. Trimming removed 6 bases from V and 2 bases from J, with 13 bases in between. CDR3 length: 14 residues.

This clonotype was seen just once. The gene calls are TRBV5-1 and TRBJ1-6; D gene unclear. Germline values: CDR1 SGHRS, CDR2 YFSETQ. The CDR3 extends over 16 amino acids. The V and J ends lost 1 base and 2 bases respectively, with 10 bases between them. The CDR3 loop reads CASSLQGSAYNSPLHF. The CDR3 DNA reads TGCGCCAGCAGCTTGCAAGGAAGTGCCTATAATTCACCCCTCCACTTT.

A few counts support this clonotype. The chain combines TRBV6-1 with TRBJ1-1; D not certain. The CDR3 runs to 15 residues. V lost 0 bases, J lost 2 bases, and 10 bases lay in between. Germline loops: CDR1 MNHNS, CDR2 SASEGT. The CDR3 sequence is CASSEAKLINTEAFF. The CDR3 nucleotides are TGTGCCAGCAGTGAAGCAAAACTGATCAACACTGAAGCTTTCTTT.

The rearrangement uses TRBV2 and TRBJ1-6, with D unclear. The germline V gene encodes CDR1 SNHLY and CDR2 FYNNEI. V lost 6 bases, J lost 8 bases, and 17 bases lay in between. This CDR3 has 15 amino acids. The CDR3 region has the DNA TGTGCCAGCAGGGCGATGGGCAGCTCGGATTCACCCCTCCACTTT. Encoded protein: CASRAMGSSDSPLHF.

The V gene is TRBV2, the J gene TRBJ1-2, with a weak D call TRBD1 (5 bases). From germline, CDR1 is SNHLY and CDR2 FYNNEI. V lost 4 bases, J lost 3 bases, and 12 bases lay in between. CDR3 length: 14 residues. The CDR3 DNA reads as TGTGCCAGCAGTGGGGGGGGGTTACACTATGGCTACACCTTC. Translation: CASSGGGLHYGYTF. Together with reference TRBV2 and TRBJ1-2, the CDR3 gives the full variable domain: EPEVTQTPSHQVTQMGQEVILRCVPISNHLYFYWYRQILGQKVEFLVSFYNNEISEKSEIFDDQFSVERPDGSNFTLKIRSTKLEDSAMYFCASSGGGLHYGYTFGSGTRLTVV.

This chain joins TRBV6-1 and TRBJ2-3; 13 bases match TRBD2. J lost 4 bases, V lost 10 bases, and 8 bases had no gene match. This CDR3 is built from 15 residues. In germline, CDR1 is MNHNS, CDR2 SASEGT. DNA for the CDR3: TGTGCCACAACTAGCGGGGGGGCTCGGTCAGATACGCAGTATTTT. Its translation is CATTSGGARSDTQYF.